The present T cell receptor beta chain was sequenced within a study of post-analysis software for immune sequencing data. Researchers reported that TCR beta cDNA libraries carried unique molecular identifiers. TCRdb re-derived calls from the PCR reads in MiXCR, one entry per CDR3 protein. The sample holds roughly 430,000 distinct CDR3 sequences, 30% to 45% seen once. Overall study findings and caveats: TRBV5-6, TRBV5-1 and TRBV20-1 were among roughly 5 TRBV segments more frequent in patients than controls. Same-batch preparations were strongly co-clustered by F measure. Comparison with controls showed significantly lower normalized Chao1 diversity in multiple sclerosis patients.

This clonotype was observed a handful of times. Its cognate antigen is unknown. V was pared by 4 bases and J by 4 bases, with 11 bases between. Germline loops: CDR1 SGHRS, CDR2 YFSETQ. The CDR3 runs to 13 residues. Material for sequencing was blood. The gene calls are TRBV5-1 and TRBJ1-1; D gene unclear. The receptor's source is a girl aged 2-10 years with multiple sclerosis. The CDR3 reads CASSGAWSTEAFF. CDR3 DNA sequence: TGCGCCAGCAGCGGAGCGTGGAGCACTGAAGCTTTCTTT.